This is a list of T cell receptor beta chains from one sample in a study of a mutant IDH1 vaccine in newly diagnosed glioma. Measured with immunoSEQ multiplex PCR; TCRdb has only the in-frame clones, and not every one. Of around 31,000 clones in the sample, 60% to 80% were seen once. Their antigen targets remain unknown. Sequencing used PBMCs, obtained from a glioma patient whose treatment included an IDH1 peptide vaccine. The receptor source for this set is a young man with glioma. Both conserved end residues are part of each CDR3. Fields, in order: V gene, D gene, J gene, clone size, CDR3 DNA, CDR3 protein. D genes are given only for firm matches. A row's size may be missing; if present it is once, few, many or a size class.

>TRBV27|.|TRBJ1-2|.
TGTGCCAGCCCATCCAAGAAACACGGGGGCTACACCTTC
CASPSKKHGGYTF
>TRBV19|.|TRBJ2-2|.
TGTGCCAGCGATACGGCAACAATGGGAAAAGGGGAGCTGTTTTTT
CASDTATMGKGELFF
>TRBV7-2|.|TRBJ2-7|.
TGTGCCAGCAGCCCGATGAGGGGCTCCTACGAGCAGTACTTC
CASSPMRGSYEQYF
>TRBV11-2|.|TRBJ2-7|.
TGTGCCAGCAGCCTTAGGGCTGGGATTGATGAGCAGTACTTC
CASSLRAGIDEQYF
>TRBV6-4|.|TRBJ1-1|few
TGTGCCAGCAGTGACTCTACTAGGGGGGTGACTGAAGCTTTCTTT
CASSDSTRGVTEAFF
>TRBV28|.|TRBJ1-2|.
TGTGCCGCACAGGATAACTATGGCTACACCTTC
CAAQDNYGYTF
>TRBV7-8|.|TRBJ1-1|.
TGTGCCAGCAGCTCTACAAAAACTGAAGCTTTCTTT
CASSSTKTEAFF
>TRBV7-6|TRBD2|TRBJ2-3|.
TGTGCCAGCAGCACCGATGTTGCTAGCGGGGGGGCCAGCACAGATACGCAGTATTTT
CASSTDVASGGASTDTQYF
>TRBV20-1|.|TRBJ2-5|few
TGCAGTGCTAAGCTGGGAGAGACCCAGTACTTC
CSAKLGETQYF
>TRBV14|TRBD1|TRBJ1-2|.
TGTGCCAGCAGCACAGGGACAGGGGATGGCTACACCTTC
CASSTGTGDGYTF
>TRBV7-9|.|TRBJ2-2|few
TGTGCCAGCAGCTTAAGGTCGCCAGCTAACACCGGGGAGCTGTTTTTT
CASSLRSPANTGELFF
>TRBV27|TRBD1|TRBJ2-7|.
TGTGCCAGCAGACTGAGGACAGGCGGAGAGCAGTACTTC
CASRLRTGGEQYF
>TRBV7-3|.|TRBJ2-5|.
TGTGCCAGCAGCCCCTTCGGCGGGTTAGAGACCCAGTACTTC
CASSPFGGLETQYF
>TRBV29-1|TRBD1|TRBJ2-1|.
TGCAGCGTTGTTCGGGCGACAGGGTCAGGGGTAGGTAATGAGCAGTTCTTC
CSVVRATGSGVGNEQFF
>TRBV14|.|TRBJ2-6|.
TGTGCCAGCAGCCCAGGGCGAATCGGGGCCAACGTCCTGACTTTC
CASSPGRIGANVLTF
>TRBV4-1|.|TRBJ2-1|once
TGCGCCAGCAGCCTTTCTGGCTCTAGAACTACCTACAATGAGCAGTTCTTC
CASSLSGSRTTYNEQFF
>TRBV5-6|.|TRBJ2-7|.
TGTGCCAGCAGAGCGGGACACCAAACCTACGAGCAGTACTTC
CASRAGHQTYEQYF
>TRBV5-1|TRBD1|TRBJ1-2|.
TGCGCCAGCAGCTCGAGAGGGGAACAGGGGCACTATGGCTACACCTTC
CASSSRGEQGHYGYTF
>TRBV29-1|TRBD1|TRBJ1-4|.
TGCAGCGTTGTGAGTGAGGACAGGGCGAATGAAAAACTGTTTTTT
CSVVSEDRANEKLFF
>TRBV30|.|TRBJ1-3|.
TGTGCCTGGAGTGTAGGCGCGACGGGCCCCGACACCATATATTTT
CAWSVGATGPDTIYF
>TRBV5-1|TRBD1|TRBJ2-1|.
TGCGCCAGCGGACCTCAGCCAGGGACAGCTAAAAATGAGCAGTTCTTC
CASGPQPGTAKNEQFF
>TRBV10-3|.|TRBJ1-2|once
TGTGCCATCAGTGACGGGGCCAGGGGATATGGCTACACCTTC
CAISDGARGYGYTF
>TRBV18|TRBD1|TRBJ2-1|.
TGTGCCAGCTCATCGGACAGGACTAATGAGCAGTTCTTC
CASSSDRTNEQFF
>TRBV5-1|TRBD2|TRBJ2-5|.
TGCGCCAGCAGCTTGTCGTCTAGCGGGGGCCAAGAGACCCAGTACTTC
CASSLSSSGGQETQYF
>TRBV4-1|.|TRBJ1-5|.
TGCGCCAGCAGCCACAGTACTGAGAGCAATCAGCCCCAGCATTTT
CASSHSTESNQPQHF
>TRBV19|.|TRBJ1-2|.
TGTGCCAGTACCCCCCACGGGGATGGCTACACCTTC
CASTPHGDGYTF
>TRBV7-8|.|TRBJ2-7|.
TGTGCCAGCAGCGGACAGCCATTCTCCTACGAGCAGTACTTC
CASSGQPFSYEQYF
>TRBV28|.|TRBJ1-1|.
TGTGCCAGCAGTTTCCCCGAGACAGAGAAAGGTTTCTTT
CASSFPETEKGFF
>TRBV2|TRBD2|TRBJ2-7|.
TGTGCCAGCAAGATCGCTAGCGGGGGGATCTACGAGCAGTACTTC
CASKIASGGIYEQYF
>TRBV5-4|.|TRBJ2-7|.
TGTGCCAGCAGCTTGGACAGGGTCTACGAGCAGTACTTC
CASSLDRVYEQYF
>TRBV25-1|.|TRBJ1-2|.
TGTGCCACCACCGACCTCTATGGCTACACCTTC
CATTDLYGYTF
>TRBV5-1|.|TRBJ2-1|.
TGCGCCAGCACCGACCAGACTGGGTCCTACAATGAGCAGTTCTTC
CASTDQTGSYNEQFF
>TRBV2|TRBD2|TRBJ2-3|.
TGTGCCAGCACTCGGGGGGGGTTCACAGATACGCAGTATTTT
CASTRGGFTDTQYF
>TRBV27|TRBD1|TRBJ1-1|.
TGTGCCAGCAACCAGGGGGGTGAAGCTTTCTTT
CASNQGGEAFF
>TRBV7-9|.|TRBJ2-3|.
TGTGCCAGCAGGATAGGAAGCTCCACAGATACGCAGTATTTT
CASRIGSSTDTQYF
>TRBV27|.|TRBJ2-2|few
TGTGCCAGCACCCTTCGGGGGGCCGGTACCGGGGAGCTGTTTTTT
CASTLRGAGTGELFF
>TRBV9|.|TRBJ2-1|.
TGTGCCAGCAGTCTAACCCCCGGGACACTCTCCCAGGGGTCCTACAATGAGCAGTTCTTC
CASSLTPGTLSQGSYNEQFF
>TRBV2|TRBD2|TRBJ2-5|.
TGTGCCAGCAGGGAGACTAGCGGGGGGGCCGGGGAGACCCAGTACTTC
CASRETSGGAGETQYF
>TRBV6-5|.|TRBJ1-2|.
TGTGCCAGCAGTTACCAGGGACATGAAAGCAACTATGGCTACACCTTC
CASSYQGHESNYGYTF
>TRBV6-5|.|TRBJ2-3|once
TGTGCCAGCAAGGGCACCTTCACAGATACGCAGTATTTT
CASKGTFTDTQYF
>TRBV5-1|.|TRBJ2-2|once
TGCGCCAGCAGCTTGGAACCACAGGGGGGGGACACCGGGGAGCTGTTTTTT
CASSLEPQGGDTGELFF
>TRBV29-1|.|TRBJ1-1|.
TGCAGCACCGAAAGAGGGGCCTCTGAAGCTTTCTTT
CSTERGASEAFF
>TRBV14|.|TRBJ1-1|.
TGTGCCAGCAGCCACCTTGGTTTTGAGGGGCGGAACACTGAAGCTTTCTTT
CASSHLGFEGRNTEAFF
>TRBV4-3|TRBD1|TRBJ1-1|.
TGCGCCAGCAGCCAACAGGGGGCCTCGAACACTGAAGCTTTCTTT
CASSQQGASNTEAFF
>TRBV6-6|.|TRBJ1-1|.
TGTGCCAGCAGTTATCCTCTCGACACTGAAGCTTTCTTT
CASSYPLDTEAFF
>TRBV19|.|TRBJ1-3|.
TGTGCCAGTACCTTAGATGTTGGCGGCTCTGGAAACACCATATATTTT
CASTLDVGGSGNTIYF
>TRBV19|TRBD1|TRBJ2-2|.
TGTGCCAGTAGTATTTTCGGGACAGGGGACGGGGAGCTGTTTTTT
CASSIFGTGDGELFF
>TRBV11-2|.|TRBJ2-1|.
TGTGCCAGCAGCCCACCCCCCGGGACACATTCCTACAATGAGCAGTTCTTC
CASSPPPGTHSYNEQFF
>TRBV30|TRBD2|TRBJ2-7|.
TGTGCCTGGAGCTTCCCGGGACTAGACTACGAGCAGTACTTC
CAWSFPGLDYEQYF
>TRBV6-1|TRBD1|TRBJ1-1|.
TGTGCCAGCAGTGAGAGGGACAGGGGGGCTAACACTGAAGCTTTCTTT
CASSERDRGANTEAFF
>TRBV4-3|.|TRBJ2-7|.
TGCGCCAGCAGCCAAGATACGGGGGAGTCACCCTACGAGCAGTACTTC
CASSQDTGESPYEQYF
>TRBV18|.|TRBJ2-7|.
TGTGCCAGCTCACTAGACAGGAGCTACGAGCAGTACTTC
CASSLDRSYEQYF
>TRBV19|.|TRBJ1-5|.
TGTGCCAGTAGTATTTCCTCAGGGGTGAATCAGCCCCAGCATTTT
CASSISSGVNQPQHF
>TRBV5-1|TRBD1|TRBJ2-7|.
TGCGCCAGCAGCTTAAGGGACAGTGATTCCTACGAGCAGTACTTC
CASSLRDSDSYEQYF